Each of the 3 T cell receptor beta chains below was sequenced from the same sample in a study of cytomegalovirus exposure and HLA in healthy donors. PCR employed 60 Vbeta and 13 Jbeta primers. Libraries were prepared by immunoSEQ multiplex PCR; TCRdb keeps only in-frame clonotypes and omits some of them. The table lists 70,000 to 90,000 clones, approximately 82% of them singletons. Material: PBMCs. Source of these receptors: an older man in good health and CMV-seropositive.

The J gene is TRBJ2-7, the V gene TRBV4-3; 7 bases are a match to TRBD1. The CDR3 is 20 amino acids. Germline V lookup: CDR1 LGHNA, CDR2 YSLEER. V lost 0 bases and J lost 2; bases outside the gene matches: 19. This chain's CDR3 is CASSQERGTPDRVPAYEQYF. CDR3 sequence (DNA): TGCGCCAGCAGCCAAGAAAGGGGGACCCCCGACAGGGTCCCCGCCTACGAGCAGTACTTC.

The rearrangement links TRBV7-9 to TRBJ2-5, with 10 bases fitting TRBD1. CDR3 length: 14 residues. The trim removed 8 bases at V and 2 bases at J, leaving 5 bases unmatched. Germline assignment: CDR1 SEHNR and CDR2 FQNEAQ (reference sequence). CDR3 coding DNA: TGTGCCAGCTCGGACAGGGGGGAACAAGAGACCCAGTACTTC. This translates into CASSDRGEQETQYF.

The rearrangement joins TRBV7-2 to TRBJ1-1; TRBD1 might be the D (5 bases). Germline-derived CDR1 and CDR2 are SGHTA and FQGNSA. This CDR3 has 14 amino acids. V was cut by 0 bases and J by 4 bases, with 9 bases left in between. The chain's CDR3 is CASSLAGPGTEAFF. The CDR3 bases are TGTGCCAGCAGCTTAGCGGGGCCAGGCACTGAAGCTTTCTTT.